Presented here are 14 T cell receptor beta chains from one specimen sequenced in a study of blood T cell repertoires in COVID-19. The data were produced by immunoSEQ multiplex PCR, yet TCRdb's version contains in-frame clones alone and is incomplete. The repertoire consists of fewer than 65,000 clones, with 85% to 90% occurring once and the leading ten covering 15% to 20%. The sample was peripheral blood. These receptors were collected from a woman in her fifties or sixties with COVID-19, enrolled during active disease.

The chain uses TRBV6-5 and TRBJ1-2, with D tentatively TRBD1 (5 bases). V was shortened by 2 bases and J by 8 bases, with 12 bases between the two germline ends. In germline, CDR1 is MNHEY, CDR2 SVGAGI. This CDR3 region has 13 residues. CDR3 region: CASSYGRAGGYTF. The CDR3 DNA reads TGTGCCAGCAGTTACGGCAGGGCGGGGGGCTACACCTTC.

This clone appeared a few times. V is TRBV11-2 and J is TRBJ1-3; 10 nucleotides agree with TRBD1. Germline V CDR1 and CDR2: SGHAT, FQNNGV. Trimming took 5 bases from V and 4 from J; bases not matched to a gene: 11. The CDR3 totals 17 residues. CDR3 bases: TGTGCCAGCAGCCCTTCCCCGGGACAGGGGTCCGGAAACACCATATATTTT. Its protein is CASSPSPGQGSGNTIYF. The full variable domain, with the rest looked up from reference TRBV11-2 and TRBJ1-3, is EAGVAQSPRYKIIEKRQSVAFWCNPISGHATLYWYQQILGQGPKLLIQFQNNGVVDDSQLPKDRFSAERLKGVDSTLKIQPAKLEDSAVYLCASSPSPGQGSGNTIYFGEGSWLTVV.

The rearrangement links TRBV12-5 to TRBJ1-5, with a tentative D call TRBD1 (5 bases). With 5 bases removed from V and 0 bases from J, the gap between germline ends came to 23 bases. Germline values: CDR1 LGHNT, CDR2 FRNRAP. This CDR3 is built from 19 residues. CDR3 amino acids: CASGQTRDGRAYSNQPQHF. DNA for the CDR3: TGTGCTAGTGGTCAAACCCGGGACGGGAGGGCCTATAGCAATCAGCCCCAGCATTTT.

The genes are TRBV4-1 and TRBJ2-1; TRBD2 might be the D (5 bases). Germline values: CDR1 MGHRA, CDR2 YSYEKL. The germline V and J ends were trimmed by 0 bases and 0 bases, with 12 bases remaining between them. The CDR3 is made up of 17 amino acids. The CDR3 sequence: CASSQDRTASSYNEQFF. The DNA of the CDR3 is TGCGCCAGCAGCCAAGACCGGACTGCGAGCTCCTACAATGAGCAGTTCTTC.

This clone was detected once. The chain has TRBV24-1 and TRBJ2-7, with a tentative D call TRBD1 (6 bases). Deletions cut 9 bases from V and 4 bases from J, with 27 bases between. The CDR3 has 17 residues. The V gene's germline CDR1 is KGHDR and CDR2 SFDVKD. In DNA form, the CDR3 reads TGTGCCACCCCTTCCGACAGGCCCTCCCGACTCGCATACGAGCAGTACTTC. Translation gives CATPSDRPSRLAYEQYF.

The genes are TRBV29-1 and TRBJ1-2, with TRBD1 matching over 8 bases. Germline assignment: CDR1 SQVTM and CDR2 ANQGSEA. There are 15 residues in the CDR3. J lost 9 bases, V lost 6 bases, and 18 bases had no gene match. The CDR3 protein is CSVVRGQGHKMSYTF. The CDR3 coding sequence is TGCAGCGTGGTGAGAGGACAGGGACACAAAATGAGCTACACCTTC.

This chain joins TRBV14 and TRBJ1-5, with no clear D. CDR1 and CDR2 from the germline V gene are SGHDN and FVKESK. The germline V and J ends were trimmed by 0 bases and 0 bases, with 15 bases remaining between them. This CDR3 has 18 residues. CDR3 protein: CASSQEISGRHSNQPQHF. The CDR3 bases are TGTGCCAGCAGCCAAGAAATATCGGGGAGGCATAGCAATCAGCCCCAGCATTTT.

This chain links TRBV6-6 with TRBJ2-7; 7 positions match TRBD1. With 5 bases clipped from V and 2 bases from J, the junction kept 0 bases outside the gene matches. The CDR3 extends over 12 amino acids. The germline gives CDR1 MNHNY, CDR2 SVGAGI (reference sequence). The CDR3 sequence is CASSDRAYEQYF. The CDR3 nucleotides read TGTGCCAGCAGTGACAGGGCCTACGAGCAGTACTTC.

J is TRBJ1-5 and V is TRBV24-1; TRBD1 matches 11 bases. Germline values: CDR1 KGHDR, CDR2 SFDVKD. The CDR3 runs to 15 residues. V shed 7 bases, J shed 4 bases, and the junction held 5 bases outside the gene matches. Written as DNA, the CDR3 is TGTGCCACCAGCGGGACAGGGGGACCAAATCAGCCCCAGCATTTT. Translation gives CATSGTGGPNQPQHF.

This sequence joins TRBV19 and TRBJ2-7; 11 nucleotides match TRBD1. The CDR3 is 15 residues long. CDR1 is LNHDA and CDR2 is SQIVND in the germline V gene (reference sequence). V gave up 7 bases and J gave up 3 bases; unmatched junction bases: 8. CDR3 amino acids: CASNLRGTGGYEQYF. CDR3 in DNA: TGTGCCAGTAATCTCCGAGGGACAGGGGGCTACGAGCAGTACTTC.

The chain has TRBV6-2 or TRBV6-3 and TRBJ2-7; D is unclear. This CDR3 spans 13 amino acids. The germline V and J ends were trimmed by 2 bases and 2 bases, with 7 bases remaining between them. Germline values: CDR1 MNHEY, CDR2 SVGEGT. CDR3 coding DNA: TGTGCCAGCAGTTACGAATCTACCTACGAGCAGTACTTC. It is translated as CASSYESTYEQYF.

The gene calls are TRBV4-2 and TRBJ2-7, with TRBD2 as a possible D gene (6 bases). V lost 5 bases to trimming and J lost 5 bases, with 16 bases between them. There are 14 residues in the CDR3. Germline V lookup: CDR1 LGHNA, CDR2 YNFKEQ. The CDR3 DNA sequence: TGTGCCAGCAGCACAGGCGGGACCGACGACGAGCAGTACTTC. Translated: CASSTGGTDDEQYF.

The rearrangement uses TRBV18 and TRBJ2-1; the D is unclear. The germline CDR1 and CDR2 sequences are KGHSH and LQKENI. With 4 bases removed from V and 6 bases from J, the gap between germline ends came to 7 bases. The CDR3 has 12 amino acids. The CDR3 here is CASSLSSNEQFF. The CDR3 bases are TGTGCCAGCTCACTCTCGAGCAATGAGCAGTTCTTC.

This clone showed up just once. The V gene is TRBV21-1, the J gene TRBJ2-1; the table names TRBD2, a call not compared with the DNA. TRBV21-1 is a recognized pseudogene. The CDR3 is 14 residues long. CDR3 sequence (DNA): TGTGCCAGCAGCAAATTAGCGGGAGAAAATGAGCAGTTCTTC. Its translation: CASSKLAGENEQFF.